This T cell receptor beta chain was found in a study of blood T cells in healthy people across ages. Broader study findings: The donors' CMV status was not determined, possibly confounding changes in expanded clonotypes.

Germline lookup yields CDR1 SGDLS and CDR2 YYNGEE. The CDR3 is 15 residues long. V was trimmed by 1 base and J by 4 bases, leaving 14 bases between them. There are a few counts of this clonotype. Its antigen remains unknown. Through a sample-barcoded 5' primer and a J-beta primer mix, a second PCR was run for roughly 7 to 12 cycles. TCRdb ran MiXCR on the 5' RACE reads and lists one entry per CDR3 protein. The top ten hold more than 20% of the sample, which has 1.8 million or so distinct CDR3 sequences, 30% to 40% seen once. The sequence derives from a human donor in good health. Input material: blood. The chain recombines TRBV9 with TRBJ1-1; no definite D call. CDR3 nucleotides: TGTGCCAGCAGCGTACAACCCGTGCCGGGCACTGAAGCTTTCTTT. Translating it yields CASSVQPVPGTEAFF.